This T cell receptor beta chain comes out of a study of blood T cells in healthy people across ages. Study-wide background: When template switching was applied, about one barcoded beta molecule was captured per two T cells. Study-level points and caveats: More naive CD4+ cells and higher diversity were found in long-lived than in aged donors.

This clonotype was counted a few times. Its antigen is unidentified. Primers used in a second PCR of about 6 to 11 cycles were a sample-barcoded 5' primer and a J-beta primer mix. Unique molecular identifiers of 12 random nucleotides labeled each cDNA. TCRdb re-derived calls from the 5' RACE reads in MiXCR, one entry per CDR3 protein. The sample consists of more than 650,000 distinct CDR3 sequences, 22% of them appearing once. CDR3 size: 15 residues. Losses at the gene ends were 3 bases for V and 2 bases for J; bases not matched to a gene: 6. Germline loops: CDR1 SGHRS, CDR2 YFSETQ. V is TRBV5-1 and J is TRBJ2-5; TRBD2 matches 8 bases. The receptor was derived from a man between 65 and 85 years old in good health. The sample taken for sequencing was blood. The CDR3 region has the DNA TGCGCCAGCAGCTCCGTACTAGCGGAACAAGAGACCCAGTACTTC. Translated, it gives CASSSVLAEQETQYF.